A single sample gave rise to the 15 T cell receptor beta chains below, sequenced in a study of OX40 agonist ivuxolimab in advanced cancers. The table came from immunoSEQ multiplex PCR; TCRdb's copy has only in-frame clones and leaves some out. Among fewer than 70,000 clones, around nine tenths were seen once, and the ten largest hold about 0.95%. Source: CD4+ or CD8+ T cells sorted from blood, taken in a trial of the OX40 agonist ivuxolimab. Receptor source: an adult with an advanced solid tumor such as melanoma, head and neck, liver or kidney cancer.

This clone was observed once. The CDR3 DNA follows: TGCGCCAGCAGCCCTCGACAAGGGAGCGCAGATACGCAGTATTTT. Residues: CASSPRQGSADTQYF. The V call is TRBV5-1, the J call TRBJ2-3, with a tentative D call TRBD2 (5 bases). V was pared by 4 bases and J by 4 bases, with 16 bases between. The CDR3 is 15 amino acids. Germline assignment: CDR1 SGHRS and CDR2 YFSETQ.

The chain has TRBV2 and TRBJ1-5; D not certain. The germline gives CDR1 SNHLY, CDR2 FYNNEI. Between the trimmed V and J ends, which lost 4 bases and 0 bases, there was a span of 7 bases. The CDR3 runs 14 residues. CDR3 protein: CASSGAVSNQPQHF. The CDR3 DNA is TGTGCCAGCAGTGGGGCCGTTAGCAATCAGCCCCAGCATTTT.

The sample holds one count of this clone. J is TRBJ2-7 and V is TRBV7-9, with D hard to call. Trimming shortened V by 2 bases and J by 4 bases, and 12 bases separated the two germline ends. The length of the CDR3 is 14 residues. In germline, CDR1 is SEHNR, CDR2 FQNEAQ (reference sequence). CDR3 DNA sequence: TGTGCCAGCAGCTTACCAGCATCATCTTACGAGCAGTACTTC. This sequence encodes CASSLPASSYEQYF.

The rearrangement joins TRBV11-2 to TRBJ1-5; D gene ambiguous. The V gene's germline CDR1 is SGHAT and CDR2 FQNNGV. V was pared by 2 bases and J by 5 bases, with 13 bases between. The CDR3 length is 15 residues. The CDR3, as DNA: TGTGCCAGCAGCTTACAGCCCTCGTTGGATCAGCCCCAGCATTTT. It yields the protein CASSLQPSLDQPQHF.

The genes are TRBV11-1 and TRBJ1-1; D unclear. Germline V lookup: CDR1 SGHAT, CDR2 FQDESV (reference sequence). The CDR3 covers 14 residues. V gave up 1 base and J gave up 1 base, with 7 bases separating them. The CDR3 DNA sequence: TGTGCCAGCAGCTTAGAGATAAGGAACACTGAAGCTTTCTTT. Protein sequence: CASSLEIRNTEAFF. Using reference TRBV11-1 and TRBJ1-1 for the parts outside the CDR3, the full variable domain is EAEVAQSPRYKITEKSQAVAFWCDPISGHATLYWYRQILGQGPELLVQFQDESVVDDSQLPKDRFSAERLKGVDSTLKIQPAELGDSAMYLCASSLEIRNTEAFFGQGTRLTVV.

CDR3 in amino acids: CAWSQGTSLQYF. The CDR3 DNA sequence: TGTGCCTGGAGTCAGGGGACCAGCTTGCAGTACTTC. The chain is built from TRBV30 and TRBJ2-7; a possible D gene is TRBD1 (6 bases). CDR1 GTSNPN and CDR2 SVGIG come from the germline V gene (reference sequence). The CDR3 loop spans 12 amino acids. Between the trimmed V and J ends, which lost 2 bases and 9 bases, there was a span of 14 bases.

The V and J genes are TRBV7-2 and TRBJ1-2, with 12 bases fitting TRBD1. Germline assignment: CDR1 SGHTA and CDR2 FQGNSA. The CDR3 contains 15 residues. The trim removed 4 bases at V and 7 bases at J, leaving 7 bases unmatched. The CDR3 loop is CASSSLGQGATGYTF. DNA for the CDR3: TGTGCCAGCAGCTCCCTGGGACAGGGGGCGACTGGCTACACCTTC. The whole variable domain, remainder taken from reference TRBV7-2 and TRBJ1-2, is GAGVSQSPSNKVTEKGKDVELRCDPISGHTALYWYRQSLGQGLEFLIYFQGNSAPDKSGLPSDRFSAERTGGSVSTLTIQRTQQEDSAVYLCASSSLGQGATGYTFGSGTRLTVV.

By sample fraction, this clone is medium-sized (0.01 to 0.1%). The rearrangement uses TRBV10-2 and TRBJ1-1, with D possibly being TRBD1 (5 bases). V was pared by 3 bases and J by 3 bases, with 11 bases between. Germline loops: CDR1 WSHSY, CDR2 SAAADI. This CDR3 spans 14 amino acids. CDR3 in amino acids: CASSDSSGDTEAFF. The CDR3 nucleotides are TGCGCCAGCAGTGACTCCTCGGGGGACACTGAAGCTTTCTTT.

J is TRBJ2-7 and V is TRBV11-2; D remains ambiguous. V lost 0 bases to trimming and J lost 2 bases, with 8 bases between them. The CDR3 consists of 14 residues. CDR1 and CDR2 from the germline V gene are SGHAT and FQNNGV. CDR3 protein: CASSLDRLAYEQYF. DNA for the CDR3: TGTGCCAGCAGCTTAGATCGGTTAGCCTACGAGCAGTACTTC.

The J gene is TRBJ1-6, the V gene TRBV5-8; D unresolved. This CDR3 contains 16 residues. The germline V gene encodes CDR1 SGHTS and CDR2 YDEGEE. V lost 6 bases and J lost 0, with 13 bases in between. For the CDR3, the DNA is TGTGCCAGCATTCGTGGGGAAAGCTCCTATAATTCACCCCTCCACTTT. Protein: CASIRGESSYNSPLHF.

CDR3 residues: CAISGGQGATGELFF. The CDR3 DNA is TGTGCCATCAGTGGGGGACAGGGGGCAACCGGGGAGCTGTTTTTT. This chain joins TRBV10-3 and TRBJ2-2, with 12 nucleotides matching TRBD1. Germline V lookup: CDR1 ENHRY, CDR2 SYGVKD. Trimming took 4 bases from V and 5 from J; bases not matched to a gene: 2. This CDR3 spans 15 amino acids.

The chain combines TRBV7-9 with TRBJ1-2; 9 positions match TRBD1. V was pared by 5 bases and J by 4 bases, with 8 bases of the junction left unmatched. This CDR3 comprises 15 residues. CDR1 and CDR2 from the germline V gene are SEHNR and FQNEAQ (reference sequence). The CDR3 region is CASSPTGGNGYGYTF. In nucleotides, the CDR3 is TGTGCCAGCAGCCCGACAGGGGGGAACGGCTATGGCTACACCTTC.

The rearrangement joins TRBV20-1 to TRBJ1-2; D uncertain. V lost 1 base and J lost 7, with 7 bases in between. Germline V gene data show CDR1 as DFQATT and CDR2 as SNEGSKA (reference sequence). The CDR3 extends over 11 amino acids. The CDR3 protein is CSARVRRGYTF. The CDR3 DNA sequence: TGCAGTGCTAGAGTACGCCGTGGCTACACCTTC.

The genes are TRBV7-9 and TRBJ2-7; D perhaps matches TRBD1 (6 bases). This CDR3 spans 14 amino acids. V lost 2 bases to trimming and J lost 2 bases, with 10 bases between them. CDR1 and CDR2 (germline): SEHNR, FQNEAQ (reference sequence). The chain's CDR3 is CASSLRDTAYEQYF. The CDR3, as DNA: TGTGCCAGCAGCTTAAGGGACACCGCCTACGAGCAGTACTTC. Complete variable domain (other parts from reference TRBV7-9 and TRBJ2-7): DTGVSQNPRHKITKRGQNVTFRCDPISEHNRLYWYRQTLGQGPEFLTYFQNEAQLEKSRLLSDRFSAERPKGSFSTLEIQRTEQGDSAMYLCASSLRDTAYEQYFGPGTRLTVT.

The V call is TRBV5-1, the J call TRBJ1-1; D remains unclear. Trimming took off 0 bases at V and 0 bases at J, with 3 bases between the two ends. Germline CDR1 SGHRS, CDR2 YFSETQ. The CDR3 runs 13 residues. CDR3 nucleotide sequence: TGCGCCAGCAGCTTGGAGATGAACACTGAAGCTTTCTTT. Protein product: CASSLEMNTEAFF.